This TCR beta chain emerged from a study of blood T cells in healthy people across ages. The V and J ends lost 10 bases and 1 base respectively, with 17 bases between them. The germline V gene encodes CDR1 MNHEY and CDR2 SMNVEV (reference sequence). There are 14 residues in the CDR3. Every donor contributed about 10 milliliters of peripheral blood by blood draw. Then a second PCR, running about 7 to 11 cycles, was carried out with a sample-barcoded 5' primer and a J-beta primer mix. TCRdb analysed the 5' RACE reads with MiXCR anew, one entry per CDR3 protein. This table has approximately 800,000 distinct CDR3 sequences, approximately 67% appearing once.

The TCR sequence derives from a man aged 25-45 years in good health. The sample was blood. The chain combines TRBV27 with TRBJ2-7; D tentatively reads TRBD1 or TRBD2 (5 bases each). CDR3 region: CATSAGTDSYEQYF. The CDR3 region has the DNA TGTGCCACAAGCGCCGGGACCGATTCCTACGAGCAGTACTTC.